This is a list of T cell receptor beta chains from one sample in a study of blood T cells in healthy people across ages. TCRdb fed the 5' RACE reads into MiXCR, producing one record per CDR3 protein. The table includes about 1.8 million distinct CDR3 sequences, around 48% detected once. The specimen sequenced was blood. The receptors come from a woman in her forties in good health. Both conserved end residues are part of each CDR3. The D gene is left open where the match is weak. Clone size, where shown, is once, few, many, or a class for clones that have expanded.

J	V	D	size	DNA	CDR3
TRBJ1-2	TRBV6-5	.	.	TGTGCCAGCAGTTACTCGGAGGGGCCCGGCGGCTACACCTTC	CASSYSEGPGGYTF
TRBJ2-5	TRBV4-2	TRBD2	.	TGTGCCAGCAGCTCTGGCCCAGAGGGACTAGCGGCCCAAGAGACCCAGTACTTC	CASSSGPEGLAAQETQYF
TRBJ2-3	TRBV7-9	TRBD2	.	TGTGCCAGCAGCTTGGGCCTTAGCGGGGTTTCTAGCACAGATACGCAGTATTTT	CASSLGLSGVSSTDTQYF
TRBJ2-5	TRBV6-5	.	.	TGTGCCAGCCATTATGGAGGGGGGGCCGGGAATGAGCAGTACTTC	CASHYGGGAGNEQYF
TRBJ2-1	TRBV27	TRBD2	.	TGTGCCAGCAGTTTATCTCTAGCGGATGAGCAGTTCTTC	CASSLSLADEQFF
TRBJ2-3	TRBV5-1	TRBD1	.	TGTGCCAGCAGCTTAGTTCAGGGGGCCACAGATACGCAGTATTTT	CASSLVQGATDTQYF
TRBJ2-4	TRBV7-9	TRBD1	.	TGTGCCAGCAGCTCACCACAGGGGGAGAAAGGCATTCAGTACTTC	CASSSPQGEKGIQYF
TRBJ1-4	TRBV27	.	once	TGTGCCAGCAGTTTGCGGGTTTCCGTTGAAAAACTGTTTTTT	CASSLRVSVEKLFF
TRBJ2-3	TRBV28	.	.	TGTGCCAGCAGGCCTCAGGCCCCAGATACGCAGTATTTT	CASRPQAPDTQYF
TRBJ2-3	TRBV7-2	.	.	TGTGCCAGCAGCTTAGCGCGGGGGCGCTTGGAAGATACGCAGTATTTT	CASSLARGRLEDTQYF
TRBJ2-7	TRBV20-1	.	.	TGCAGGGCTAGGAGGGCAATCGCCGAGCAGTACTTC	CRARRAIAEQYF
TRBJ1-2	TRBV12-3/TRBV12-4	TRBD1	.	TGTGCCAGCAGCCCGGGACAGGGGGCGATATCTGGCTACACCTTC	CASSPGQGAISGYTF
TRBJ2-5	TRBV7-2	TRBD2	.	TGTGCCAGCAGCTTAGCCCAAGCGGGGGGTTTTGGAGAGACCCAGTACTTC	CASSLAQAGGFGETQYF
TRBJ2-7	TRBV7-9	TRBD1	few	TGTGCCAGCAGCGTAACAGGGGTCCACGAGCAGTACTTC	CASSVTGVHEQYF
TRBJ1-6	TRBV12-3/TRBV12-4	.	.	TGTGCCAGCAGTTTTTTGGGACCGGGGTCACCCCTCCACTTT	CASSFLGPGSPLHF
TRBJ2-5	TRBV6-2/TRBV6-3	.	.	TGTGCCAGCAGTTCCTCGGGGTTCGAGCGGTACTTC	CASSSSGFERYF
TRBJ2-3	TRBV20-1	TRBD2	.	TGCAGTGCTCCTCTAGCGGGGCGCACAGATACGCAGTATTTT	CSAPLAGRTDTQYF
TRBJ1-1	TRBV9	.	.	TGTGCCAGCAGCGTTTTAAGGACAGAGCCTAGCACTGAAGCTTTCTTT	CASSVLRTEPSTEAFF
TRBJ2-3	TRBV27	.	few	TGTGCCATTGGGAACGGACGCACAGATACGCAGTATTTT	CAIGNGRTDTQYF
TRBJ2-7	TRBV6-2/TRBV6-3	.	few	TGTGCCAGCAGTTCGCATAAAACTTACTACGAGCAGTACTTC	CASSSHKTYYEQYF
TRBJ1-1	TRBV5-1	.	.	TGCGCCAGCAGCAGGGCTGAGGTAGACACTGAAGCTTTCTTT	CASSRAEVDTEAFF
TRBJ2-5	TRBV20-1	TRBD1	.	TGCAGTGCCGCCGGGACAGGGGAAGGCAAGACCCAGTACTTC	CSAAGTGEGKTQYF
TRBJ2-1	TRBV29-1	.	.	TGCAGCGTTGCCAATAGGGCGATTACCTACAATGAGCAGTTCTTC	CSVANRAITYNEQFF
TRBJ2-7	TRBV4-2	.	few	TGTGCCAGCAGCCGGGAAATCCAAATCTACGAGCAGTACTTC	CASSREIQIYEQYF
TRBJ1-2	TRBV20-1	.	.	TGCAGTGCTAGGACCGGGGCCAAAACTAACTATGGCTACACCTTC	CSARTGAKTNYGYTF
TRBJ2-5	TRBV6-6	.	few	TGTGCCAGCAGCCATACATGGGCCCAAGAGACCCAGTACTTC	CASSHTWAQETQYF
TRBJ2-5	TRBV15	.	.	TGTGCCACCAGCCCCTTAGGAGGGAATAGCGAGACCCAGTACTTC	CATSPLGGNSETQYF
TRBJ2-5	TRBV28	.	.	TGTGCCAGCAGCCCGGACGGAGCTAGGTCGAAGACCCAGTACTTC	CASSPDGARSKTQYF
TRBJ1-1	TRBV7-2	TRBD1	.	TGTGCCAGCAGCATCGGACAGGGAGGTACTGAAGCTTTCTTT	CASSIGQGGTEAFF
TRBJ1-2	TRBV6-6	.	.	TGTGCCAGCAAAGGGTCAGGGATGAAGAGTGGCTACACCTTC	CASKGSGMKSGYTF
TRBJ2-7	TRBV7-2	TRBD2	.	TGTGCCAGCAGCCACCGACTAGCGGGAGACTACGAGCAGTACTTC	CASSHRLAGDYEQYF
TRBJ2-1	TRBV7-6	TRBD2	.	TGTGCCAGCAGCTTATCCCTGACTAGCGGGGGCTACAATGAGCAGTTCTTC	CASSLSLTSGGYNEQFF
TRBJ1-5	TRBV4-1	.	.	TGCGCCAGCAGCCAAGATGGGCCCCAAATAGGCAATCAGCCCCAGCATTTT	CASSQDGPQIGNQPQHF
TRBJ2-2	TRBV7-8	.	.	TGTGCCAGCAGCATACTAAGGACATCGAACACCGGGGAGCTGTTTTTT	CASSILRTSNTGELFF
TRBJ2-7	TRBV11-2	.	few	TGTGCCAGCAGCCACAGAGACAGATCCTACAATGAGCAGTACTTC	CASSHRDRSYNEQYF
TRBJ2-5	TRBV9	TRBD2	.	TGTGCCAGCAGCCCCGGGACTAGCGGGGCGCGGGAGACCCAGTACTTC	CASSPGTSGARETQYF
TRBJ2-1	TRBV11-2	TRBD2	.	TGTGCCAGCAGCCCCGCATTAGGGGGGACTAGCGGGGGGAGCTCCTACAATGAGCAGTTCTTC	CASSPALGGTSGGSSYNEQFF
TRBJ2-2	TRBV5-5	.	.	TGTGCCAGCAGCTTGGAGGTCCTTTCCGGGGAGCTGTTTTTT	CASSLEVLSGELFF
TRBJ2-3	TRBV6-5	.	few	TGTGCCAGCAGCCGAATCGCCACAGATACGCAGTATTTT	CASSRIATDTQYF
TRBJ2-5	TRBV7-2	.	few	TGTGCCAGCAGCTTAAGGGGGTTCGATACCCAGTACTTC	CASSLRGFDTQYF
TRBJ2-7	TRBV3-1	TRBD2	.	TGTGCCAGCAGCCAAGGGGGACTAGCCGCCCACGAGCAGTACTTC	CASSQGGLAAHEQYF
TRBJ1-5	TRBV29-1	.	few	TGCAGCGTTGGGGGAATCAATCAGCCCCAGCATTTT	CSVGGINQPQHF
TRBJ2-3	TRBV7-2	TRBD2	.	TGTGCCAGCAGCTTAGCGGGCGGGGGGGTCCGAGATACGCAGTATTTT	CASSLAGGGVRDTQYF
TRBJ1-2	TRBV7-6	.	.	TGTGCCAGCAGCTTAGCTACGACTCCCTCAGTATATGGCTACACCTTC	CASSLATTPSVYGYTF
TRBJ2-7	TRBV4-1	.	few	TGCGCCAGCAGCCGGAGACAGTCTGCCAACTCCTACGAGCAGTACTTC	CASSRRQSANSYEQYF